This TCR beta chain came from a study of siplizumab effects on memory and regulatory T cells. Germline values: CDR1 ENHRY, CDR2 SYGVKD. This CDR3 is built from 15 residues. V lost 7 bases and J lost 2; bases outside the gene matches: 7. Data came from immunoSEQ multiplex PCR; TCRdb stores just in-frame clones and leaves some out. The table records over 50,000 clones, less than 85% of them present only once. This TCR was recovered from a human donor in good health. Sequencing was done on a sample of memory CD4+ T cells sorted from blood. The rearrangement links TRBV10-3 to TRBJ2-5; TRBD2 agrees at 10 bases. In DNA form, the CDR3 reads TGTGCCATCAAAGAGCGGGGGGGCCTTCAAGAGACCCAGTACTTC. It codes for CAIKERGGLQETQYF.